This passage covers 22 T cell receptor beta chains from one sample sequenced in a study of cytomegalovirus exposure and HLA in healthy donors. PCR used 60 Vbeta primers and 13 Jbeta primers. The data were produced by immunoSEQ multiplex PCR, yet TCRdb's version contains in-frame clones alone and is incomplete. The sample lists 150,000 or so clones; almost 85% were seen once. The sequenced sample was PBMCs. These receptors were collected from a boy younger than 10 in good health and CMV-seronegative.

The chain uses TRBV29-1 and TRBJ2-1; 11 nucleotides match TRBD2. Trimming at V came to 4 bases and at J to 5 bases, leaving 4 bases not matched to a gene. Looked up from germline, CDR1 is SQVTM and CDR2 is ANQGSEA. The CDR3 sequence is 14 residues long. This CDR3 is CSVGLTSGNNEQFF. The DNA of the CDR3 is TGCAGCGTTGGTTTGACTAGCGGGAACAATGAGCAGTTCTTC.

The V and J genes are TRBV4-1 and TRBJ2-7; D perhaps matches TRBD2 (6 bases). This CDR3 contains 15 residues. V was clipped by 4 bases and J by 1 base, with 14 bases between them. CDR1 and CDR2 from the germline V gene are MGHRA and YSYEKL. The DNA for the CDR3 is TGCGCCAGCAGCCCGGGAGCGTCGCAATCCTACGAGCAGTACTTC. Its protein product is CASSPGASQSYEQYF.

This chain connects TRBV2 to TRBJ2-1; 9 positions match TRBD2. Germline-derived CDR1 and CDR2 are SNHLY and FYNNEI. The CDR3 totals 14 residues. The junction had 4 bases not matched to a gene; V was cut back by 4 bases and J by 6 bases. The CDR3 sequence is CASSGLAGRNEQFF. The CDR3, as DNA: TGTGCCAGCAGTGGGCTAGCGGGGCGCAATGAGCAGTTCTTC.

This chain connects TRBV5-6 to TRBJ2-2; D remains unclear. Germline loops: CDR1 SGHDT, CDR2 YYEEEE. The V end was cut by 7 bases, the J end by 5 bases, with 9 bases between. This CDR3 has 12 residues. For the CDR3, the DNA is TGTGCCAGCTTTCGGGTTACCGGGGAGCTGTTTTTT. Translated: CASFRVTGELFF.

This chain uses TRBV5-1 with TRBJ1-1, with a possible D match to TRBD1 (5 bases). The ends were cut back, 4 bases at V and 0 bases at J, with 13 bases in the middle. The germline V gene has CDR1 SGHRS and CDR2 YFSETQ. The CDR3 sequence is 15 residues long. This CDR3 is CASSPDGGMNTEAFF. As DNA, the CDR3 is TGCGCCAGCAGCCCCGACGGGGGGATGAACACTGAAGCTTTCTTT.

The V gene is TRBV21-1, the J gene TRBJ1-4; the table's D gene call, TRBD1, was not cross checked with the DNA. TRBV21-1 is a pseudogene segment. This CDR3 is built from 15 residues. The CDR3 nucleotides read TGTGCCCCCCTAGGGGCAGGGAAGGAAAGTGAAAAACTGTTTTTT. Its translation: CAPLGAGKESEKLFF.

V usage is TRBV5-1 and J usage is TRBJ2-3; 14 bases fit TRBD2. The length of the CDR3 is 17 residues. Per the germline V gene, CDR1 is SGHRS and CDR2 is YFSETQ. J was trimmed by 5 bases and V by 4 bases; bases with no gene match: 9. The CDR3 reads CASSVGTSGRLVDTQYF. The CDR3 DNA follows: TGCGCCAGCAGCGTTGGGACTAGCGGGAGATTGGTAGATACGCAGTATTTT.

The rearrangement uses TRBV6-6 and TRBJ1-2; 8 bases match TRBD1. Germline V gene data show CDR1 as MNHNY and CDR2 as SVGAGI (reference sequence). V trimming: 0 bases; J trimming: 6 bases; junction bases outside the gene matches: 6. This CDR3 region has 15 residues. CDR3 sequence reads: CASSYSAGGRNGYTF. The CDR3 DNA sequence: TGTGCCAGCAGTTACTCAGCAGGGGGCCGTAATGGCTACACCTTC.

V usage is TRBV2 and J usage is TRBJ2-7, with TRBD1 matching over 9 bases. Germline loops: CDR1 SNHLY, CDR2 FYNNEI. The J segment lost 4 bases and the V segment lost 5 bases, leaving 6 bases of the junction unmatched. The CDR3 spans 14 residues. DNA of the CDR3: TGTGCCAGCAGTTGGGGACAGGGTACGTACGAGCAGTACTTC. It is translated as CASSWGQGTYEQYF.

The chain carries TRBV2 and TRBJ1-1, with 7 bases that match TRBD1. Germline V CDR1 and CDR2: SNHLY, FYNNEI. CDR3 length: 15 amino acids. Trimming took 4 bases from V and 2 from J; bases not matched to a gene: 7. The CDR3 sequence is CASSGGDSSNTEAFF. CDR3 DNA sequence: TGTGCCAGCAGTGGAGGGGACAGTAGCAACACTGAAGCTTTCTTT.

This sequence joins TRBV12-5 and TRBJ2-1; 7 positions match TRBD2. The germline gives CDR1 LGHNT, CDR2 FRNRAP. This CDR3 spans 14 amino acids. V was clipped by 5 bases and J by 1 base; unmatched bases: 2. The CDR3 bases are TGTGCTAGTGGTCTAGCGGTATCCTACAATGAGCAGTTCTTC. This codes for CASGLAVSYNEQFF.

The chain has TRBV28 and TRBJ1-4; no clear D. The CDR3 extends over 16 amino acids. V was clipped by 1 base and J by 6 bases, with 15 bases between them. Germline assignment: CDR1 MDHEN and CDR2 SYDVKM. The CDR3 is CASSLSFLQADEKLFF. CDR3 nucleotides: TGTGCCAGCAGTTTATCCTTCCTTCAAGCGGATGAAAAACTGTTTTTT.

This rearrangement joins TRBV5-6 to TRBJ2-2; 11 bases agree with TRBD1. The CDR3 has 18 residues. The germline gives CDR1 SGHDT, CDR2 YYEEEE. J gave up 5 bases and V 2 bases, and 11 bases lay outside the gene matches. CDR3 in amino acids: CASSFNSGQGAKTGELFF. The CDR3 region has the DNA TGTGCCAGCAGCTTCAATTCAGGACAGGGGGCAAAAACCGGGGAGCTGTTTTTT. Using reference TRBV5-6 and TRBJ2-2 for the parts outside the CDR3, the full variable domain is DAGVTQSPTHLIKTRGQQVTLRCSPKSGHDTVSWYQQALGQGPQFIFQYYEEEERQRGNFPDRFSGHQFPNYSSELNVNALLLGDSALYLCASSFNSGQGAKTGELFFGEGSRLTVL.

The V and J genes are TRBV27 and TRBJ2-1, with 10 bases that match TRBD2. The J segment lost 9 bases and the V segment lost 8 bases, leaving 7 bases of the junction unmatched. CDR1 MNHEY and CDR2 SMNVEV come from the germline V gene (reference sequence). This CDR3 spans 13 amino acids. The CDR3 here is CASGLAGVGEQFF. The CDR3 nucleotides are TGTGCCAGCGGGCTAGCGGGAGTTGGTGAGCAGTTCTTC.

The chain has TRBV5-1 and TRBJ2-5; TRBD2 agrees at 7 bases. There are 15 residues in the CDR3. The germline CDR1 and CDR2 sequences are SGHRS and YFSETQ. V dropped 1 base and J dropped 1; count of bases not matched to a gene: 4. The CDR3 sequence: CASSLRASGQETQYF. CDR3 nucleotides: TGCGCCAGCAGCTTGCGGGCTAGCGGCCAAGAGACCCAGTACTTC.

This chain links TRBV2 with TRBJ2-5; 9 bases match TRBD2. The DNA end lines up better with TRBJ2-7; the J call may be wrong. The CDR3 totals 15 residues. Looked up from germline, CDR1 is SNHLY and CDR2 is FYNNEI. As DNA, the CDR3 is TGTGCCAGCAGTGAAGCTCGCGGGAGGGTGGGCGAGCAGTACTTC. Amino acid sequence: CASSEARGRVGEQYF.

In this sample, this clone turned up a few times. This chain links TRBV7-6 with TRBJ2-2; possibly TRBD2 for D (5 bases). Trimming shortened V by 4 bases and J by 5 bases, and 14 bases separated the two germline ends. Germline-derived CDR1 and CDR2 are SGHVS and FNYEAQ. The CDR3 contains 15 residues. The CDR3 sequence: CASSSTRFGTGELFF. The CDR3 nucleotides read TGTGCCAGCAGCTCCACTAGGTTCGGAACCGGGGAGCTGTTTTTT.

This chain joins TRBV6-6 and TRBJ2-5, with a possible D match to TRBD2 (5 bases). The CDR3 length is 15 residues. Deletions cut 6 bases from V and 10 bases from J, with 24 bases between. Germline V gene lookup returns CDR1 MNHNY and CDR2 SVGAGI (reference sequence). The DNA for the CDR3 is TGTGCCAGCAGCCCAACCGGTCCCCACCCCGGGGACCAGTACTTC. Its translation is CASSPTGPHPGDQYF.

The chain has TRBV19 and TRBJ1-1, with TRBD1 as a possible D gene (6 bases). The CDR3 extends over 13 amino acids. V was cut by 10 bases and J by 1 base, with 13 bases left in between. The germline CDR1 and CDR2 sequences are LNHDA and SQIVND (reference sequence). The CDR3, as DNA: TGTGCCATTCAGGACAGAGAGAACACTGAAGCTTTCTTT. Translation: CAIQDRENTEAFF.

The DNA for the CDR3 is TGTGCCAGCGGCACCAGACAGGGGGCGCCCGAAAAACTGTTTTTT. Translating it yields CASGTRQGAPEKLFF. The chain recombines TRBV27 with TRBJ1-4; TRBD1 matches 10 bases. This CDR3 is built from 15 residues. CDR1 and CDR2 (germline): MNHEY, SMNVEV (reference sequence). Trimming took 8 bases from V and 8 from J; bases not matched to a gene: 11. Using reference TRBV27 and TRBJ1-4 for the parts outside the CDR3, the full variable domain is EAQVTQNPRYLITVTGKKLTVTCSQNMNHEYMSWYRQDPGLGLRQIYYSMNVEVTDKGDVPEGYKVSRKEKRNFPLILESPSPNQTSLYFCASGTRQGAPEKLFFGSGTQLSVL.

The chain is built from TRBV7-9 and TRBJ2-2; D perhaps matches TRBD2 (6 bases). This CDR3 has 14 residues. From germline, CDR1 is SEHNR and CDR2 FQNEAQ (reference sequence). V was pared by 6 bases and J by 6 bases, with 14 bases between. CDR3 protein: CASSETTGAGELFF. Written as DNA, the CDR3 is TGTGCCAGCAGTGAAACCACGGGGGCCGGGGAGCTGTTTTTT.

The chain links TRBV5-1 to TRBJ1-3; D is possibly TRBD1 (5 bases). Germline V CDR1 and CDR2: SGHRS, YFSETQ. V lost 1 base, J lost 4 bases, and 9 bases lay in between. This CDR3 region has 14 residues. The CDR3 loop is CASSLRGDGNTIYF. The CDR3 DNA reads TGCGCCAGCAGCTTGCGGGGGGACGGAAACACCATATATTTT. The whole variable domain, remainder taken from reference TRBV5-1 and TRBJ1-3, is KAGVTQTPRYLIKTRGQQVTLSCSPISGHRSVSWYQQTPGQGLQFLFEYFSETQRNKGNFPGRFSGRQFSNSRSEMNVSTLELGDSALYLCASSLRGDGNTIYFGEGSWLTVV.